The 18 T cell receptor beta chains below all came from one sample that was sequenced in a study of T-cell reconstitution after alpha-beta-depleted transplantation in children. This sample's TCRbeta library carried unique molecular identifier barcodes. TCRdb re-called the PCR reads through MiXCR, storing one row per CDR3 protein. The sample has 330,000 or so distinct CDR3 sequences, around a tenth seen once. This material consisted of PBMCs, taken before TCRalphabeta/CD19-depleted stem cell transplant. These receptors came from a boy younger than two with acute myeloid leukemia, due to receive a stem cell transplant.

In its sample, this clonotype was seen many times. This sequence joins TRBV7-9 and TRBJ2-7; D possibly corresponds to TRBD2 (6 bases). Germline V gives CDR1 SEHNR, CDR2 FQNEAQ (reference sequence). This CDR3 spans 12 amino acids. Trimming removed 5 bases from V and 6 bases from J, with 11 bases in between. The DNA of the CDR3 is TGTGCCAGCAGCGTGGCGGGGTTCGAGCAGTACTTC. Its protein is CASSVAGFEQYF.

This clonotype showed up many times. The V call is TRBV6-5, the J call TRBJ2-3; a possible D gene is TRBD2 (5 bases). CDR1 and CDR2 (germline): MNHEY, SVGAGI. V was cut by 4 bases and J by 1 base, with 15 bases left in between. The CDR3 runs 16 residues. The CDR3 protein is CASSSWADSRTDTQYF. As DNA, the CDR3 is TGTGCCAGCAGTTCCTGGGCGGACTCCCGCACAGATACGCAGTATTTT.

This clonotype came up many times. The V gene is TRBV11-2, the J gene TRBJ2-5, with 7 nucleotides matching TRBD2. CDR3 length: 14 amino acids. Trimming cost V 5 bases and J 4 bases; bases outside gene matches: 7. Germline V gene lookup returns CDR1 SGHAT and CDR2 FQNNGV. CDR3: CASSPTGGGETQYF. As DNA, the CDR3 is TGTGCCAGCAGCCCCACGGGGGGAGGAGAGACCCAGTACTTC.

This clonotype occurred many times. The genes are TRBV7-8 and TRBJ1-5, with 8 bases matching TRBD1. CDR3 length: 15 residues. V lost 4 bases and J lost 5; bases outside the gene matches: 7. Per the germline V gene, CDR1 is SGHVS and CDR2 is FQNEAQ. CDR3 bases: TGTGCCAGCAGCTCCGAGACAGGGGATCATCAGCCCCAGCATTTT. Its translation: CASSSETGDHQPQHF.

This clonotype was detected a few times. This CDR3 is CASSPGQGENEQYF. The CDR3 DNA reads as TGTGCCAGCAGCCCCGGACAGGGGGAGAACGAGCAGTACTTC. This chain connects TRBV7-9 to TRBJ2-7; 10 positions agree with TRBD1. Germline values: CDR1 SEHNR, CDR2 FQNEAQ (reference sequence). The CDR3 is 14 residues long. The ends lost 5 bases at V and 5 bases at J; junction bases unmatched: 6.

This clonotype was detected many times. The CDR3 nucleotides read TGTGCCAGCAGCTTACGCCGCGAGGAAAACACCATATATTTT. This encodes CASSLRREENTIYF. J is TRBJ1-3 and V is TRBV7-9; the D is unclear. V lost 2 bases and J 6 bases, leaving 11 bases between the germline ends. Germline CDR1 reads SEHNR; CDR2 reads FQNEAQ (reference sequence). The CDR3 is 14 residues long.

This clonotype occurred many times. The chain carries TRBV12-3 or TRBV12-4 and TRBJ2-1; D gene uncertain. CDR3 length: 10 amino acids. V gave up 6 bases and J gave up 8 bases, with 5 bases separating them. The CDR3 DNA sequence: TGTGCCAGCAGGAAGGATGAGCAGTTCTTC. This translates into CASRKDEQFF.

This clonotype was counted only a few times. The CDR3 region has the DNA TGCAGTGCTAACGGACTAGCGGGAGTCGAGCAGTACTTC. Protein sequence: CSANGLAGVEQYF. This sequence joins TRBV20-1 and TRBJ2-7; 13 bases align to TRBD2. Germline V gives CDR1 DFQATT, CDR2 SNEGSKA (reference sequence). The CDR3 consists of 13 residues. V shed 4 bases and J 6 bases; nucleotides not matched to a gene: 3.

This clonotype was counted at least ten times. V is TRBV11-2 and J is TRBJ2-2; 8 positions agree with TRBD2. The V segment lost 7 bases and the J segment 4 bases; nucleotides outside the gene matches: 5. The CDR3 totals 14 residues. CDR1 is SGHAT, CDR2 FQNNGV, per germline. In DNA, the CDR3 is TGTGCCAGCACCCCGGGACTAGTCACCGGGGAGCTGTTTTTT. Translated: CASTPGLVTGELFF.

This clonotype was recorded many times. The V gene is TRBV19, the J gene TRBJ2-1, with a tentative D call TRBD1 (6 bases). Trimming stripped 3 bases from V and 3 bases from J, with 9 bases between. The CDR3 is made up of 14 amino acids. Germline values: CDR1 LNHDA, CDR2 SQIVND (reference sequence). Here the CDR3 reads CASSIPTGYNEQFF. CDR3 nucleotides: TGTGCCAGTAGTATCCCGACAGGCTACAATGAGCAGTTCTTC.

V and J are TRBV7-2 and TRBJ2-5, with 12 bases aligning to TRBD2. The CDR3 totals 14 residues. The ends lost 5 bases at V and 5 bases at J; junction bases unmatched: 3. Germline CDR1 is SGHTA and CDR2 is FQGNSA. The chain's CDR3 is CASSRGLAGETQYF. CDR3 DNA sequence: TGTGCCAGCAGCCGCGGACTAGCGGGGGAGACCCAGTACTTC.

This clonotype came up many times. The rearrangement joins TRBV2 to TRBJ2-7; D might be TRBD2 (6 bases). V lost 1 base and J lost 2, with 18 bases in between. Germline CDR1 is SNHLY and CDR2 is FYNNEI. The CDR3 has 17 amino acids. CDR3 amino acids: CASSEVTSGTSAYEQYF. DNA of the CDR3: TGTGCCAGCAGTGAAGTGACATCCGGGACTTCAGCCTACGAGCAGTACTTC.

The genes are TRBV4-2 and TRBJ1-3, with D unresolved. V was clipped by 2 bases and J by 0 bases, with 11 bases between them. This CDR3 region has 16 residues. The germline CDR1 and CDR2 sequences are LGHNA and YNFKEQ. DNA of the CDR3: TGTGCCAGCAGCCAAAACGTCAGGTACTCTGGAAACACCATATATTTT. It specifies CASSQNVRYSGNTIYF.

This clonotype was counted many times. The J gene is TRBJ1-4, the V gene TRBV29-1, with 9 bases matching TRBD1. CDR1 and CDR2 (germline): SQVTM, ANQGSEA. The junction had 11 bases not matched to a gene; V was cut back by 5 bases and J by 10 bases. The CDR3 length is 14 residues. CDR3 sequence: CSVPTGTGSGKLFF. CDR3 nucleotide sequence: TGCAGCGTTCCGACCGGGACAGGGTCTGGAAAACTGTTTTTT.

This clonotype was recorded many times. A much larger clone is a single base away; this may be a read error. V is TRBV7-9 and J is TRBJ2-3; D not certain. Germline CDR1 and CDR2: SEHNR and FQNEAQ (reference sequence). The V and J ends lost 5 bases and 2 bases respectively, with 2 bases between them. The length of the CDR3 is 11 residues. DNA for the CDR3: TGTGCCAGCAGCGACACAGATACGCAGTATTTT. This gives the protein CASSDTDTQYF.

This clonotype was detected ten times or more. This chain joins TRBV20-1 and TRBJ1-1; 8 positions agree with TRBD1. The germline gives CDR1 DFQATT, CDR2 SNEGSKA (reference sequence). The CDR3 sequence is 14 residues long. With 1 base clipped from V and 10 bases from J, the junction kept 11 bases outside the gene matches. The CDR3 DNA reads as TGCAGTGCTAGAGGGAGGACAGGGCCCGTAAGAGCTTTCTTT. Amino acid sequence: CSARGRTGPVRAFF.

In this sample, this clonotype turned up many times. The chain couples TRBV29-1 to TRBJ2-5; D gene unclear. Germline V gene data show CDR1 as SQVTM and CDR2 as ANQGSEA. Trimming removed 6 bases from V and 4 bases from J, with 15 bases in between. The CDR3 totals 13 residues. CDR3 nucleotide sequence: TGCAGCGTCCTCCCCGATCGGGCAGAGACCCAGTACTTC. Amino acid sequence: CSVLPDRAETQYF.

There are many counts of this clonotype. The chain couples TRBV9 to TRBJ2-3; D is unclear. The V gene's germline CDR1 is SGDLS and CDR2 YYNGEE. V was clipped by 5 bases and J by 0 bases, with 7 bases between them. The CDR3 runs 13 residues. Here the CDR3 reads CASSADSTDTQYF. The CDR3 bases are TGTGCCAGCAGTGCGGACAGCACAGATACGCAGTATTTT.